One sample yielded the 25 T cell receptor beta chains listed below, sequenced in a study of Tregs in tolerant kidney transplant recipients. Measured with immunoSEQ multiplex PCR; TCRdb has only the in-frame clones, and not every one. The data contain more than 90,000 clones, about 91% of them seen just once; the ten biggest clones take up over 0.5%. The sample taken for sequencing was CD4+ T cells from blood. These TCRs come from a human donor in good health.

The CDR3 coding sequence is TGTGCCAGCAGCACCCAAAGCCAGGGGGCGCGGGGAGGGGATGAGCAGTTCTTC. Translation: CASSTQSQGARGGDEQFF. V gene TRBV21-1 combines with J gene TRBJ2-1; the listed D gene, TRBD1, was not tested against the DNA. TRBV21-1 constitutes a pseudogene. The CDR3 is made up of 18 amino acids.

The gene calls are TRBV19 and TRBJ2-7, with D maybe TRBD2 (6 bases). The germline CDR1 and CDR2 sequences are LNHDA and SQIVND (reference sequence). V gave up 1 base and J gave up 3 bases, with 16 bases separating them. This CDR3 is 16 amino acids long. Here the CDR3 DNA reads TGTGCCAGTAGTATAGGGGGGGTCGGCAGATTCTACGAGCAGTACTTC. Amino acids: CASSIGGVGRFYEQYF.

The chain employs TRBV9 and TRBJ2-3, with a tentative D call TRBD2 (6 bases). The CDR3 runs to 14 residues. In germline, CDR1 is SGDLS, CDR2 YYNGEE. Trimming stripped 1 base from V and 8 bases from J, with 14 bases between. The CDR3 reads CASSVLGSLGTQYF. The CDR3 nucleotides are TGTGCCAGCAGCGTACTCGGGAGTTTGGGTACGCAGTATTTT. Full variable domain (missing parts from reference TRBV9 and TRBJ2-3): DSGVTQTPKHLITATGQRVTLRCSPRSGDLSVYWYQQSLDQGLQFLIQYYNGEERAKGNILERFSAQQFPDLHSELNLSSLELGDSALYFCASSVLGSLGTQYFGPGTRLTVL.

This sequence joins TRBV7-2 and TRBJ1-4, with 8 bases lining up with TRBD1. V was pared by 0 bases and J by 6 bases, with 6 bases of the junction left unmatched. Germline lookup yields CDR1 SGHTA and CDR2 FQGNSA. CDR3 length equals 16 residues. CDR3 sequence (DNA): TGTGCCAGCAGCTTAGCGCCAGGACAGGGCCATGAAAAACTGTTTTTT. Its protein product is CASSLAPGQGHEKLFF.

The J gene is TRBJ2-5, the V gene TRBV19; 8 positions match TRBD1. Per germline, CDR1 LNHDA and CDR2 SQIVND (reference sequence). With V trimmed by 7 bases and J by 4 bases, 5 bases remained unmatched. The CDR3 length is 13 residues. CDR3 sequence (DNA): TGTGCCAGTAAACGGACAGGGCTAGAGACCCAGTACTTC. Translation: CASKRTGLETQYF. The complete variable domain, with remaining parts taken from reference TRBV19 and TRBJ2-5, reads DGGITQSPKYLFRKEGQNVTLSCEQNLNHDAMYWYRQDPGQGLRLIYYSQIVNDFQKGDIAEGYSVSREKKESFPLTVTSAQKNPTAFYLCASKRTGLETQYFGPGTRLLVL.

This chain links TRBV7-2 with TRBJ1-1; D is undetermined. The V and J ends lost 2 bases and 0 bases respectively, with 4 bases between them. Germline V gives CDR1 SGHTA, CDR2 FQGNSA. The CDR3 is 13 residues long. CDR3 nucleotides: TGTGCCAGCAGCTTACGCATGAACACTGAAGCTTTCTTT. Translating it yields CASSLRMNTEAFF.

The chain links TRBV30 to TRBJ1-1, with unresolved D. The CDR3 totals 12 residues. Trimming took 2 bases from V and 7 from J, leaving 11 bases between them. Germline CDR1 GTSNPN, CDR2 SVGIG (reference sequence). In DNA, the CDR3 is TGTGCCTGGAGTAGAACCCACAGTGAAGCTTTCTTT. This translates into CAWSRTHSEAFF. Supplemented by reference TRBV30 and TRBJ1-1, the full variable domain reads SQTIHQWPATLVQPVGSPLSLECTVEGTSNPNLYWYRQAAGRGLQLLFYSVGIGQISSEVPQNLSASRPQDRQFILSSKKLLLSDSGFYLCAWSRTHSEAFFGQGTRLTVV.

J is TRBJ2-1 and V is TRBV11-3; TRBD2 agrees at 10 bases. The germline CDR1 and CDR2 sequences are SGHNT and YENEEA. Trimming took 5 bases from V and 5 from J; bases not matched to a gene: 9. This CDR3 is 16 amino acids long. CDR3 residues: CASSLGGLAPHNEQFF. In DNA form, the CDR3 reads TGTGCCAGCAGCCTCGGGGGACTAGCGCCCCACAATGAGCAGTTCTTC.

The chain joins TRBV2 to TRBJ2-5; weak D call: TRBD2 (5 bases). Per germline, CDR1 SNHLY and CDR2 FYNNEI. V was cut by 3 bases and J by 7 bases, with 12 bases left in between. The CDR3 consists of 13 residues. CDR3 loop: CASSETGSGTQYF. Written as DNA, the CDR3 is TGTGCCAGCAGTGAGACGGGGTCCGGGACCCAGTACTTC. Combining the CDR3 with reference TRBV2 and TRBJ2-5 gives the whole variable domain EPEVTQTPSHQVTQMGQEVILRCVPISNHLYFYWYRQILGQKVEFLVSFYNNEISEKSEIFDDQFSVERPDGSNFTLKIRSTKLEDSAMYFCASSETGSGTQYFGPGTRLLVL.

This chain links TRBV7-9 with TRBJ1-2; tentative D call: TRBD1 (5 bases). Germline CDR1 and CDR2: SEHNR and FQNEAQ (reference sequence). The CDR3 contains 16 residues. Trimming shortened V by 4 bases and J by 8 bases, and 23 bases separated the two germline ends. CDR3 loop: CASSYSGTLAPGGYTF. CDR3 in DNA: TGTGCCAGCAGCTACTCCGGGACCCTTGCTCCCGGGGGCTACACCTTC.

The J gene is TRBJ1-4, the V gene TRBV5-1; 9 bases are shared with TRBD1. This CDR3 is 16 amino acids long. The ends lost 0 bases at V and 7 bases at J; junction bases unmatched: 7. Germline CDR1 reads SGHRS; CDR2 reads YFSETQ. CDR3: CASSLDAGTGLEKLFF. The CDR3 DNA reads as TGCGCCAGCAGCTTGGACGCAGGGACAGGGCTTGAAAAACTGTTTTTT.

This clone turned up a few times. The V and J genes are TRBV6-4 and TRBJ2-2; 7 nucleotides align to TRBD1. The CDR3 contains 15 residues. Germline lookup yields CDR1 MRHNA and CDR2 SNTAGT. V dropped 2 bases and J dropped 6; count of bases not matched to a gene: 6. The CDR3 DNA follows: TGTGCCAGCAGTGACAACAGGGGAGAGCCCGGGGAGCTGTTTTTT. This encodes CASSDNRGEPGELFF.

This sequence joins TRBV7-6 and TRBJ1-1; TRBD1 is a possible D gene (6 bases). Germline CDR1 and CDR2: SGHVS and FNYEAQ. The V end lost 5 bases, the J end lost 10 bases, and 17 bases lay between the germline ends. The length of the CDR3 is 13 residues. CDR3 DNA sequence: TGTGCCAGCAGCCCAGGGGAGGGTAGAGGAGCTTTCTTT. Its translation is CASSPGEGRGAFF.

The V call is TRBV6-5, the J call TRBJ2-4, with D maybe TRBD1 (6 bases). Deletions cut 11 bases from V and 4 bases from J, with 12 bases between. This CDR3 spans 12 amino acids. CDR1 and CDR2 from the germline V gene are MNHEY and SVGAGI. This CDR3 is CAPQGMKNIQYF. The CDR3 bases are TGTGCCCCGCAGGGGATGAAAAACATTCAGTACTTC.

The chain has TRBV11-3 and TRBJ2-5; D not resolved. Deletions cut 6 bases from V and 3 bases from J, with 11 bases between. The CDR3 loop spans 13 amino acids. Germline V gene data show CDR1 as SGHNT and CDR2 as YENEEA. The CDR3 loop reads CASRGRMEETQYF. The CDR3, as DNA: TGTGCCAGCAGAGGCAGGATGGAAGAGACCCAGTACTTC. Full variable domain (missing parts from reference TRBV11-3 and TRBJ2-5): EAGVVQSPRYKIIEKKQPVAFWCNPISGHNTLYWYLQNLGQGPELLIRYENEEAVDDSQLPKDRFSAERLKGVDSTLKIQPAELGDSAVYLCASRGRMEETQYFGPGTRLLVL.

The V gene is TRBV6-1, the J gene TRBJ1-5; D possibly corresponds to TRBD1 (5 bases). V lost 1 base, J lost 0 bases, and 10 bases lay in between. The CDR3 length is 16 residues. Germline V lookup: CDR1 MNHNS, CDR2 SASEGT. The CDR3: CASSEGGLYSNQPQHF. The CDR3 DNA reads as TGTGCCAGCAGTGAAGGGGGCCTTTATAGCAATCAGCCCCAGCATTTT.

This chain connects TRBV7-2 to TRBJ2-2; D gene ambiguous. This CDR3 is 14 amino acids long. Trimming cost V 1 base and J 7 bases, with 10 bases left between them. Germline-derived CDR1 and CDR2 are SGHTA and FQGNSA. In nucleotides, the CDR3 is TGTGCCAGCAGCTTAGTTGTAGAAGACGGGGAGCTGTTTTTT. Translation gives CASSLVVEDGELFF.

The rearrangement joins TRBV5-6 to TRBJ2-2; D is uncertain. Trimming pared 4 bases from V and 6 bases from J, leaving 13 bases between. Germline CDR1 and CDR2: SGHDT and YYEEEE. This CDR3 comprises 14 residues. The CDR3 coding sequence is TGTGCCAGCAGCACCCTGACGGGCTCCGGGGAGCTGTTTTTT. It encodes CASSTLTGSGELFF.

V gene TRBV5-4 combines with J gene TRBJ2-3; 7 positions agree with TRBD1. After removal of 3 bases from V and 6 bases from J, the junction contained 10 bases not matched to a gene. The germline V gene has CDR1 SGHNT and CDR2 YYREEE (reference sequence). This CDR3 is 15 amino acids long. Here the CDR3 reads CASSSQGRLRDTQYF. The CDR3 DNA follows: TGTGCCAGCAGCTCACAGGGGCGGTTACGTGATACGCAGTATTTT.

The chain is built from TRBV2 and TRBJ2-3, with 8 bases aligning to TRBD2. Germline CDR1 is SNHLY and CDR2 is FYNNEI. The CDR3 is made up of 16 amino acids. The trim removed 10 bases at V and 0 bases at J, leaving 12 bases unmatched. The DNA of the CDR3 is TGTGCCACCTCAGATCCCATAGCGGGGAGCACAGATACGCAGTATTTT. As protein: CATSDPIAGSTDTQYF.

This rearrangement joins TRBV19 to TRBJ1-2; D remains ambiguous. The CDR3 spans 15 residues. V was clipped by 7 bases and J by 8 bases, with 23 bases between them. CDR1 LNHDA and CDR2 SQIVND come from the germline V gene (reference sequence). The CDR3 loop is CASTLGGRELGGYTF. The CDR3 DNA reads as TGTGCCAGTACCCTCGGTGGCAGAGAGCTCGGAGGCTACACCTTC. Using reference TRBV19 and TRBJ1-2 for the parts outside the CDR3, the full variable domain is DGGITQSPKYLFRKEGQNVTLSCEQNLNHDAMYWYRQDPGQGLRLIYYSQIVNDFQKGDIAEGYSVSREKKESFPLTVTSAQKNPTAFYLCASTLGGRELGGYTFGSGTRLTVV.

The rearrangement links TRBV7-9 to TRBJ2-5; a possible D gene is TRBD2 (6 bases). This CDR3 region has 15 residues. CDR1 is SEHNR and CDR2 is FQNEAQ in the germline V gene (reference sequence). V lost 5 bases, J lost 4 bases, and 17 bases lay in between. In DNA form, the CDR3 reads TGTGCCAGCAGCCCCCGCGGGACCGCTGCAGAGACCCAGTACTTC. Amino acids: CASSPRGTAAETQYF. Full variable domain (missing parts from reference TRBV7-9 and TRBJ2-5): DTGVSQNPRHKITKRGQNVTFRCDPISEHNRLYWYRQTLGQGPEFLTYFQNEAQLEKSRLLSDRFSAERPKGSFSTLEIQRTEQGDSAMYLCASSPRGTAAETQYFGPGTRLLVL.

The rearrangement links TRBV11-2 to TRBJ2-1; 8 positions agree with TRBD2. The CDR3 extends over 15 amino acids. Germline CDR1 reads SGHAT; CDR2 reads FQNNGV. The trim removed 1 base at V and 6 bases at J, leaving 5 bases unmatched. The CDR3 loop reads CASSLVAGFSNEQFF. In DNA form, the CDR3 reads TGTGCCAGCAGCTTAGTAGCGGGATTTAGCAATGAGCAGTTCTTC.

The gene calls are TRBV12-5 and TRBJ2-1; weak D call: TRBD2 (6 bases). Germline V gene sequence: CDR1 LGHNT, CDR2 FRNRAP. The CDR3 runs 16 residues. V was clipped by 1 base and J by 7 bases, with 17 bases between them. CDR3 sequence: CASGLDQMAGRNEQFF. The CDR3 DNA is TGTGCTAGTGGTTTGGATCAGATGGCAGGGAGGAATGAGCAGTTCTTC. The full variable domain, with the rest looked up from reference TRBV12-5 and TRBJ2-1, is DARVTQTPRHKVTEMGQEVTMRCQPILGHNTVFWYRQTMMQGLELLAYFRNRAPLDDSGMPKDRFSAEMPDATLATLKIQPSEPRDSAVYFCASGLDQMAGRNEQFFGPGTRLTVL.

The V gene is TRBV7-9, the J gene TRBJ1-3; no clear D. V lost 8 bases and J lost 0, with 8 bases in between. Germline V gene lookup returns CDR1 SEHNR and CDR2 FQNEAQ (reference sequence). The CDR3 sequence is 13 residues long. The CDR3 region has the DNA TGTGCCAGCCGAGGGATCTCTGGAAACACCATATATTTT. Its protein is CASRGISGNTIYF. Full variable domain (remainder filled in from reference TRBV7-9 and TRBJ1-3): DTGVSQNPRHKITKRGQNVTFRCDPISEHNRLYWYRQTLGQGPEFLTYFQNEAQLEKSRLLSDRFSAERPKGSFSTLEIQRTEQGDSAMYLCASRGISGNTIYFGEGSWLTVV.